What follows is one T cell receptor (beta chain) and its context. Its antigen is still unknown. CDR3 size: 15 residues. V gave up 5 bases and J gave up 1 base, with 14 bases separating them. Germline CDR1 SGHVS, CDR2 FQNEAQ. This sample was included in a study of Ad26.COV2.S vaccination and SARS-CoV-2 variants. Study-wide context: The COV1001 Ad26.COV2.S trial arm included the donor. Notes on the study in general: After vaccination, substantial breadth of spike-specific CD8+ and CD4+ responses was reported.

The treatment is: roughly 19 received Ad26.COV2.S at low or high dose, single or two shots; about five received placebo; per-sample allocation not given. After the first vaccine or placebo injection, samples were drawn on day 63. TCRdb's table, derived via immunoSEQ multiplex PCR, lists solely in-frame clones and lacks some. Seen here are nearly 400,000 clones, 75% to 90% observed once, and the top ten hold 1.5% to 2%. V and J are TRBV7-8 and TRBJ1-1; TRBD1 might be the D (5 bases). This clonotype was sampled from a person between 18 and 59 years old who received the Ad26.COV2.S COVID-19 vaccine or a placebo. The specimen was peripheral blood, collected in a trial of Ad26.COV2.S vaccine versus placebo. CDR3 nucleotides: TGTGCCAGCAGCCCACGCGGGAGGGGGAACACTGAAGCTTTCTTT. Translation gives CASSPRGRGNTEAFF. The full variable domain, with the rest looked up from reference TRBV7-8 and TRBJ1-1, is GAGVSQSPRYKVAKRGQDVALRCDPISGHVSLFWYQQALGQGPEFLTYFQNEAQLDKSGLPSDRFFAERPEGSVSTLKIQRTQQEDSAVYLCASSPRGRGNTEAFFGQGTRLTVV.